The TCR beta chain described here comes from a study of blood T cell repertoires in COVID-19. This clone was counted only a few times. This CDR3 is 16 amino acids long. Germline lookup yields CDR1 MDHEN and CDR2 SYDVKM. Trimming cost V 6 bases and J 0 bases, with 12 bases left between them. As originally analysed: Amplifying reference gene primers gave estimates of nucleated cell counts. The data were produced by immunoSEQ multiplex PCR, yet TCRdb's version contains in-frame clones alone and is incomplete. The DNA gave D and trimming, while V, J and clone size come from that table. The sample lists over 25,000 clones, around 90% seen once, with about 8.4% in the top ten.

This clonotype originated in a woman between 50 and 59 years old with active COVID-19. The sample consisted of peripheral blood. This chain links TRBV28 with TRBJ2-6; D possibly corresponds to TRBD1 (5 bases). CDR3 nucleotides: TGTGCCAGCAGCGCGACAGTTCGCTCTGGGGCCAACGTCCTGACTTTC. Translating gives CASSATVRSGANVLTF.